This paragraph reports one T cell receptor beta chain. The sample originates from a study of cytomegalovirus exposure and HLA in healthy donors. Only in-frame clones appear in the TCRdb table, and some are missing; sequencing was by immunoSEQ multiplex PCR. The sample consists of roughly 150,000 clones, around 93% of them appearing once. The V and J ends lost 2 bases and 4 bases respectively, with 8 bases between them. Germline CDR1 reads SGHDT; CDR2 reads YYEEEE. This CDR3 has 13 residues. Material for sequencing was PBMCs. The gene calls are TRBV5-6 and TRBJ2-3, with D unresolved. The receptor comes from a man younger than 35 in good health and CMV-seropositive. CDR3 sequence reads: CASSLSLPDTQYF. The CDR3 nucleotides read TGTGCCAGCAGCTTATCCCTCCCAGATACGCAGTATTTT. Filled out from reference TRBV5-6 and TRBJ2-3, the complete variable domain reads DAGVTQSPTHLIKTRGQQVTLRCSPKSGHDTVSWYQQALGQGPQFIFQYYEEEERQRGNFPDRFSGHQFPNYSSELNVNALLLGDSALYLCASSLSLPDTQYFGPGTRLTVL.